The clone carrying this T cell receptor beta chain has a count of ten or more. This sample is part of a study of T-cell reconstitution after alpha-beta-depleted transplantation in children. The TCRbeta library incorporated unique molecular identifiers. Using its own MiXCR run on the PCR reads, TCRdb lists one record per CDR3 protein. The sample includes about 340,000 distinct CDR3 sequences, around 15% of them seen just once. V was shortened by 2 bases and J by 8 bases, with 13 bases between the two germline ends. The CDR3 has 15 residues. Per the germline V gene, CDR1 is LGHNA and CDR2 is YSLEER. The receptor was isolated from a male patient aged 2-15 years who had a stem cell transplant for acute lymphoblastic leukemia, so the T cells may come from the graft donor. The gene calls are TRBV4-3 and TRBJ1-6; the D gene is possibly TRBD1 (5 bases). The specimen was PBMCs, mostly from graft donor cells, collected 360 days after TCRalphabeta/CD19-depleted stem cell transplant. The CDR3 here is CASSQQGPWDSPLHF. The CDR3 nucleotides read TGCGCCAGCAGCCAACAGGGACCATGGGATTCACCCCTCCACTTT.